This TCR beta chain was sequenced for a study of T cell responses to AZD1222 COVID-19 vaccine. Germline lookup yields CDR1 PRHDT and CDR2 FYEKMQ (reference sequence). The germline V and J ends were trimmed by 4 bases and 4 bases, with 16 bases remaining between them. The CDR3 covers 15 residues. Sequencing was performed with immunoSEQ multiplex PCR; in TCRdb, only in-frame clones are kept and a portion is missing. The sample yields 120,000 or so clones, about 90% seen once. The origin of this receptor is an adult in good health. V gene TRBV13 combines with J gene TRBJ2-5; D remains unclear. The sequencing here drew on peripheral blood, taken on day 0 of AZD1222 vaccination. The chain's CDR3 is CASSYEAASGETQYF. The DNA of the CDR3 is TGTGCCAGCAGCTACGAGGCCGCATCAGGAGAGACCCAGTACTTC.